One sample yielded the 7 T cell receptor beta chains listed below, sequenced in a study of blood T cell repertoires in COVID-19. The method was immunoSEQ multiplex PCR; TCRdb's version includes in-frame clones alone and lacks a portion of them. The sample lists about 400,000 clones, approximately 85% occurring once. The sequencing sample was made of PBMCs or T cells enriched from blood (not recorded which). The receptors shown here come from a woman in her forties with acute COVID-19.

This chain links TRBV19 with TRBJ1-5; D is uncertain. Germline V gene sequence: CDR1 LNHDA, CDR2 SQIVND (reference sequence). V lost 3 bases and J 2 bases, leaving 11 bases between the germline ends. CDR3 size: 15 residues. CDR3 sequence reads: CASSMMVGGNQPQHF. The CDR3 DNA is TGTGCCAGTAGTATGATGGTCGGTGGCAATCAGCCCCAGCATTTT.

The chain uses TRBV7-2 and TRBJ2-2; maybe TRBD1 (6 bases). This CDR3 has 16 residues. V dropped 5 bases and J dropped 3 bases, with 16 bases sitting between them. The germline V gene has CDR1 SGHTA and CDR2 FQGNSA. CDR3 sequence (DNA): TGTGCCAGCAGCCCCTCTGGGGCAGGGGACACCGGGGAGCTGTTTTTT. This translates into CASSPSGAGDTGELFF.

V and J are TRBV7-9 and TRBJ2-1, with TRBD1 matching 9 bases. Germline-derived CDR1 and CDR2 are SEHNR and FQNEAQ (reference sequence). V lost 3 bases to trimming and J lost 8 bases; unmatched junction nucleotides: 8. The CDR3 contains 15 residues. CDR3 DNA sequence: TGTGCCAGCAGCTTTGGGGACAGGGAGTACGATGAGCAGTTCTTC. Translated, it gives CASSFGDREYDEQFF.

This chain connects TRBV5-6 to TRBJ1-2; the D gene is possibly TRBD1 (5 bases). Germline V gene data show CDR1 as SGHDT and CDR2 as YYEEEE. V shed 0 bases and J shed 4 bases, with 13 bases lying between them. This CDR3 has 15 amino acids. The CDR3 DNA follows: TGTGCCAGCAGCTTGGGCAGTGGGAGGGGCTATGGCTACACCTTC. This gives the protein CASSLGSGRGYGYTF.

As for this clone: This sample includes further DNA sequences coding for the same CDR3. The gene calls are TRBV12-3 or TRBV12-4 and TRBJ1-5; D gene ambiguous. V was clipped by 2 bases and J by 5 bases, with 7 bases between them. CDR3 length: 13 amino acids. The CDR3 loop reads CASSLSGDQPQHF. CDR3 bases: TGTGCCAGCAGTTTATCGGGAGATCAGCCCCAGCATTTT.

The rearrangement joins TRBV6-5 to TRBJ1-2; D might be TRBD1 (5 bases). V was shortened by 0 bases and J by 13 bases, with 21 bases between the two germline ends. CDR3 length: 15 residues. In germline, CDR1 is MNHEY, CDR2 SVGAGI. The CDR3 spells CASSYSTLDSPEFTF. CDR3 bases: TGTGCCAGCAGTTACTCGACTTTAGACAGCCCAGAATTCACCTTC.

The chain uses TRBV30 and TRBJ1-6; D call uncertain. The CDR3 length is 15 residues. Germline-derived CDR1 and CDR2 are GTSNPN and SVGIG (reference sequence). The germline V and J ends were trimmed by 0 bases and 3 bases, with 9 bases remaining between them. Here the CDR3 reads CAWSVKTRYNSPLHF. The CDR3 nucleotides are TGTGCCTGGAGTGTAAAGACACGCTATAATTCACCCCTCCACTTT.